This record looks at one T cell receptor beta chain sequence and its context. The V and J ends lost 5 bases and 4 bases, in that order; junction bases with no gene match: 7. This CDR3 has 15 amino acids. Germline CDR1 and CDR2: MNHEY and SVGAGI. In the study's own analysis: Reference gene primer amplification in the assay estimated nucleated cell counts. Produced via immunoSEQ multiplex PCR; TCRdb's table is partial and in-frame only. From that table come the V and J calls and clone size; the DNA was used to work out D and trimming. The data contain about 170,000 clones, almost 85% of them singletons. The sample belongs to a study of blood T cell repertoires in COVID-19. Study-wide background: Italy, Spain and the United States were the sources of the convalescent and acute COVID-19 samples. PBMCs, B-cell-depleted T cells, or T cells were the source of the cDNA or gDNA that made up the material.

This rearrangement joins TRBV6-5 to TRBJ2-3; TRBD2 matches at 9 bases. This clonotype originated in a man aged 40-49 years who had recovered from COVID-19. Sample: peripheral blood. DNA of the CDR3: TGTGCCAGCAGTACGTCAGCGGGGGGATCAGATACGCAGTATTTT. Its protein is CASSTSAGGSDTQYF.